The 3 T cell receptor beta chains given below trace back to one sample, sequenced in a study of blood T cell repertoires in COVID-19. Using immunoSEQ multiplex PCR, the repertoire was profiled, and TCRdb retains in-frame clones only, with some absent. The data hold 240,000 or so clones, with more than 70% observed a single time. Material: peripheral blood. The receptors originated from a middle-aged woman who had recovered from COVID-19.

In its sample, this clone was seen once. A junction end diverges from the germline sequence, so it may reflect a read error. The V call is TRBV7-7, the J call TRBJ2-5; TRBD1 matches 11 bases. The germline CDR1 and CDR2 sequences are SSHAT and FNYEAQ (reference sequence). There are 17 residues in the CDR3. The CDR3 protein is CASSLGDRGGIQETQYF. The CDR3 DNA reads as TGTGCTAGCAGCTTAGGGGACAGGGGGGGGATCCAAGAGACCCAGTACTTC.

The rearrangement uses TRBV19 and TRBJ2-7; 7 nucleotides line up with TRBD2. Germline CDR1 LNHDA, CDR2 SQIVND (reference sequence). The ends lost 4 bases at V and 0 bases at J; junction bases unmatched: 9. The length of the CDR3 is 16 residues. CDR3 nucleotide sequence: TGTGCCAGTAGTACCCGTAGGGGCGGGGGCTCCTACGAGCAGTACTTC. Protein sequence: CASSTRRGGGSYEQYF.

The genes are TRBV9 and TRBJ1-6; possibly TRBD1 for D (6 bases). Trimming stripped 3 bases from V and 1 base from J, with 17 bases between. CDR3 length: 18 residues. Germline V lookup: CDR1 SGDLS, CDR2 YYNGEE. The CDR3 sequence: CASSAPQGSGSYNSPLHF. The DNA for the CDR3 is TGTGCCAGCAGCGCGCCACAGGGCTCAGGGTCCTATAATTCACCCCTCCACTTT.